Given below is one T cell receptor beta chain in context. Method: immunoSEQ multiplex PCR; TCRdb's copy keeps in-frame clones and lacks some. This sample has around 300,000 clones, with 87% found just once. These data come from a study of cytomegalovirus exposure and HLA in healthy donors. The CDR3 is 12 amino acids. Trimming left V 5 bases short and J 6 bases short, with 7 bases between. Germline V gives CDR1 SNHLY, CDR2 FYNNEI. The chain is built from TRBV2 and TRBJ1-4, with unresolved D. The sequence was collected from a woman aged 30 to 39 in good health and CMV-seropositive. What was sequenced was PBMCs. In nucleotides, the CDR3 is TGTGCCAGCAGTTCACTGGATGAAAAACTGTTTTTT. Its protein product is CASSSLDEKLFF.